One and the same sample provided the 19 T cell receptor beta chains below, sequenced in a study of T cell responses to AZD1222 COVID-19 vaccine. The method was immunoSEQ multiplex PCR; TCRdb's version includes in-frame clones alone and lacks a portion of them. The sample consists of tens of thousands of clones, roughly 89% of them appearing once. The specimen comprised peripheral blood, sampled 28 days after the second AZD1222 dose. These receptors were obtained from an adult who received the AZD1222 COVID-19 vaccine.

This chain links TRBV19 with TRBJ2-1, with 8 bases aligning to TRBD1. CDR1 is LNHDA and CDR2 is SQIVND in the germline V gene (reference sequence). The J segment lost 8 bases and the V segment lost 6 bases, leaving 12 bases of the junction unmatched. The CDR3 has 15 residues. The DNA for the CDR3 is TGTGCCAGTAGACAGACAGGGGAACCTCCAGATGAGCAGTTCTTC. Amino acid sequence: CASRQTGEPPDEQFF. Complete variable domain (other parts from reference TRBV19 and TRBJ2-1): DGGITQSPKYLFRKEGQNVTLSCEQNLNHDAMYWYRQDPGQGLRLIYYSQIVNDFQKGDIAEGYSVSREKKESFPLTVTSAQKNPTAFYLCASRQTGEPPDEQFFGPGTRLTVL.

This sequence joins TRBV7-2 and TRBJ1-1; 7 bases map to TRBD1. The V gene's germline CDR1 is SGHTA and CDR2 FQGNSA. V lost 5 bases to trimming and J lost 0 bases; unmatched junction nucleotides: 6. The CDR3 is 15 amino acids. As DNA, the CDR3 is TGTGCCAGCAGCGCAGACAGGGCTTTGAACACTGAAGCTTTCTTT. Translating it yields CASSADRALNTEAFF.

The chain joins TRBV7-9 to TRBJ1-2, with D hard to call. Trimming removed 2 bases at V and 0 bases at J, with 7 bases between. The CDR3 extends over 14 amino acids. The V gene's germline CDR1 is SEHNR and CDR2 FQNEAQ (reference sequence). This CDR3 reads CASSLSVANYGYTF. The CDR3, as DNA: TGTGCCAGCAGCTTAAGTGTAGCTAACTATGGCTACACCTTC.

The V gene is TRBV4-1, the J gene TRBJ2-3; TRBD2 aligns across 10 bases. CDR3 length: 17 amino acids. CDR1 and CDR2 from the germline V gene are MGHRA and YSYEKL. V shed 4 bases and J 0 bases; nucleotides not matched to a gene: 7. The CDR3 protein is CASSRTSGYVSTDTQYF. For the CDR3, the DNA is TGCGCCAGCAGCCGGACTAGCGGTTACGTTAGCACAGATACGCAGTATTTT.

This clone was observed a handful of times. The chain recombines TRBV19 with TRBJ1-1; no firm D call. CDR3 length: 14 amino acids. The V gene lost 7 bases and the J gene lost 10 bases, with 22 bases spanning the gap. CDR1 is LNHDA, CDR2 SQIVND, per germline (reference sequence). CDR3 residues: CASNERWTQKGAFF. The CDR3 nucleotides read TGTGCCAGTAATGAACGATGGACTCAAAAAGGAGCTTTCTTT.

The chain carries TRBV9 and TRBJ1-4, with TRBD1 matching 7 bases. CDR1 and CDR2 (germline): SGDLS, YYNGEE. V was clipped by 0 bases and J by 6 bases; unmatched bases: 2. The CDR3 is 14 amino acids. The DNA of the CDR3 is TGTGCCAGCAGCGTAGGACAGGGAGATGAAAAACTGTTTTTT. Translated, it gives CASSVGQGDEKLFF.

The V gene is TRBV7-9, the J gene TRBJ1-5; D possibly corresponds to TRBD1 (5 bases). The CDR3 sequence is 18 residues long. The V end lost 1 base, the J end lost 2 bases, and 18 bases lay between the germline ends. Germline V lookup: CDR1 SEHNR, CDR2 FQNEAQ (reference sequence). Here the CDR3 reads CASSLEGAGRVGNQPQHF. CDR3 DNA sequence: TGTGCCAGCAGCTTAGAAGGGGCGGGGAGGGTTGGCAATCAGCCCCAGCATTTT.

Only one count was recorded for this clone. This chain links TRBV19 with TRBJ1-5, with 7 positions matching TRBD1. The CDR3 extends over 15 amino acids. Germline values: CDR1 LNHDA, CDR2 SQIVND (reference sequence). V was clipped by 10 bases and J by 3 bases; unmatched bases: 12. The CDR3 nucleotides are TGTGCCACAATTGACGAGGGGGCCTTCAATCAGCCCCAGCATTTT. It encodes CATIDEGAFNQPQHF. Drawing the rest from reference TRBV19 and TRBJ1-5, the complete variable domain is DGGITQSPKYLFRKEGQNVTLSCEQNLNHDAMYWYRQDPGQGLRLIYYSQIVNDFQKGDIAEGYSVSREKKESFPLTVTSAQKNPTAFYLCATIDEGAFNQPQHFGDGTRLSIL.

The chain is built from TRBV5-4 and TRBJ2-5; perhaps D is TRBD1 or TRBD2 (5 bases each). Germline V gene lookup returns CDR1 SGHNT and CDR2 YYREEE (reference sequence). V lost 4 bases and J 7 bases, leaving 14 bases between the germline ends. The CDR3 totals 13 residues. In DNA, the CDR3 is TGTGCCAGCAGCGCCGGGACCGCGACGACCCAGTACTTC. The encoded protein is CASSAGTATTQYF. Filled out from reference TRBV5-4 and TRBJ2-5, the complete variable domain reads ETGVTQSPTHLIKTRGQQVTLRCSSQSGHNTVSWYQQALGQGPQFIFQYYREEENGRGNFPPRFSGLQFPNYSSELNVNALELDDSALYLCASSAGTATTQYFGPGTRLLVL.

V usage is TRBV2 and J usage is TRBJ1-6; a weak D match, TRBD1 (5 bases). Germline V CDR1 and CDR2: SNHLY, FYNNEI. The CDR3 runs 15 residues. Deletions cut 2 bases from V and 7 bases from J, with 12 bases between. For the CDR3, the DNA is TGTGCCAGCAGTGAATCCGGGGGTTGGAATTCACCCCTCCACTTT. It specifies CASSESGGWNSPLHF.

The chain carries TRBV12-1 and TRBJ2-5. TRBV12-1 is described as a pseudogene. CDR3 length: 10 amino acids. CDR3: CASSFETQYF. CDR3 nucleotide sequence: TGTGCCAGCAGCTTTGAGACCCAGTACTTC.

CDR3: CASRPGGDSYGYTF. The CDR3, as DNA: TGTGCCAGCAGACCCGGGGGCGACTCTTATGGCTACACCTTC. The rearrangement uses TRBV7-9 and TRBJ1-2, with a weak D call TRBD1 (6 bases). The CDR3 runs to 14 residues. Looked up from germline, CDR1 is SEHNR and CDR2 is FQNEAQ (reference sequence). Trimming took off 6 bases at V and 5 bases at J, with 16 bases between the two ends.

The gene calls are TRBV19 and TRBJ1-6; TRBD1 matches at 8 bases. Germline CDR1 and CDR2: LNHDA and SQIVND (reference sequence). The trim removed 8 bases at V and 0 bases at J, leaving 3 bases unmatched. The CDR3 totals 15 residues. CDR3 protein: CASRQGSSYNSPLHF. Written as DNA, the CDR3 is TGTGCCAGTCGACAGGGGAGCTCCTATAATTCACCCCTCCACTTT. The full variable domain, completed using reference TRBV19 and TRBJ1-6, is DGGITQSPKYLFRKEGQNVTLSCEQNLNHDAMYWYRQDPGQGLRLIYYSQIVNDFQKGDIAEGYSVSREKKESFPLTVTSAQKNPTAFYLCASRQGSSYNSPLHFGNGTRLTVT.

The CDR3: CASSPGQGITEAFF. The CDR3 nucleotides are TGTGCCAGCAGCCCGGGACAGGGCATCACTGAAGCTTTCTTT. The chain uses TRBV9 and TRBJ1-1; TRBD1 aligns across 9 bases. Per the germline V gene, CDR1 is SGDLS and CDR2 is YYNGEE. The CDR3 spans 14 residues. V was clipped by 4 bases and J by 4 bases; unmatched bases: 5.

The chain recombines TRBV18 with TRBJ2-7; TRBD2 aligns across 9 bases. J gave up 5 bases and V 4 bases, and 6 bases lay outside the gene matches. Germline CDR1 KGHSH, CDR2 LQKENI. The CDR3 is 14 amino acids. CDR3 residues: CASSRAGGRHEQYF. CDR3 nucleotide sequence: TGTGCCAGCTCACGGGCGGGGGGGCGCCACGAGCAGTACTTC.

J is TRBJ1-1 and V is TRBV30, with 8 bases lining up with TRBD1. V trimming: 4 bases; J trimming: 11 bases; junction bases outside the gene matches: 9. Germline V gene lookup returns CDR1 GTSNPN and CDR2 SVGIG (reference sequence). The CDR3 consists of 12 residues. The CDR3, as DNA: TGTGCCTGGACTGTACAGACAGGGGTGGCTTTCTTT. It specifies CAWTVQTGVAFF.

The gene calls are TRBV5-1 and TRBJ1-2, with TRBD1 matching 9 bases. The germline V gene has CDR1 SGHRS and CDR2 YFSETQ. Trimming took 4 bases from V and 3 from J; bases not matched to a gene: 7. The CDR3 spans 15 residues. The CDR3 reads CASSTGTGIDYGYTF. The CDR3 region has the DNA TGCGCCAGCAGCACCGGGACAGGGATAGACTATGGCTACACCTTC.

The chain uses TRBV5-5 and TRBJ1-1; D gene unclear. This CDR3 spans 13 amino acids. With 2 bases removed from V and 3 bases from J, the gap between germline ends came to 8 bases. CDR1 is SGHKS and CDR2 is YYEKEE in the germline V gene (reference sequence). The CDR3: CASSLRDYTEAFF. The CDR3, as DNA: TGTGCCAGCAGCTTACGGGATTACACTGAAGCTTTCTTT.

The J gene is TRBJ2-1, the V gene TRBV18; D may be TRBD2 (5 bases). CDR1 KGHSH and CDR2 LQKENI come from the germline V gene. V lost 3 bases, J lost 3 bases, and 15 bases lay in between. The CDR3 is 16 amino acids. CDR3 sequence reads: CASSPAPDGLYNEQFF. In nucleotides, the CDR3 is TGTGCCAGCTCACCCGCCCCGGACGGACTCTACAATGAGCAGTTCTTC.